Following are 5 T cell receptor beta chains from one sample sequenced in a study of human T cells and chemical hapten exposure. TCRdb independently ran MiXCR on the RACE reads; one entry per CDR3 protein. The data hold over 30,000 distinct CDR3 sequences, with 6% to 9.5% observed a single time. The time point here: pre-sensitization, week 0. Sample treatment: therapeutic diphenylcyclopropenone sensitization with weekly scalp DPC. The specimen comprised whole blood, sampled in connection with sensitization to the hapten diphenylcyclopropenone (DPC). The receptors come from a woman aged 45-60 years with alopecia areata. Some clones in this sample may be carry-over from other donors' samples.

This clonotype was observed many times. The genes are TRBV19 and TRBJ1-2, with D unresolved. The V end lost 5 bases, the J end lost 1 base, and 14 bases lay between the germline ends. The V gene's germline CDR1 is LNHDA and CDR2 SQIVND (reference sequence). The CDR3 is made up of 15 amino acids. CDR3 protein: CASSPSGLLNYGYTF. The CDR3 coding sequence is TGTGCCAGTAGTCCCTCCGGACTCCTTAACTATGGCTACACCTTC.

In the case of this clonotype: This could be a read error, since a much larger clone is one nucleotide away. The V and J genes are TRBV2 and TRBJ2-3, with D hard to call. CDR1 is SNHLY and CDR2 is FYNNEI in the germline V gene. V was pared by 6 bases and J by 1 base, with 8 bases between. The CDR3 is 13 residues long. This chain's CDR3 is CASRLVGTDTQYF. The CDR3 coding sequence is TGTGCCAGCAGGTTGGTCGGCACAGATACGCAGTATTTT.

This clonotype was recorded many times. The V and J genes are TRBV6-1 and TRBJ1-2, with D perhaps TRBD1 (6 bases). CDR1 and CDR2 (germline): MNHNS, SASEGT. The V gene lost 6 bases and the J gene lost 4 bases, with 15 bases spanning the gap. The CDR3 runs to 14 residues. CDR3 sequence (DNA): TGTGCCAGCAGCTCGGACAGAGGGATCTATGGCTACACCTTC. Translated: CASSSDRGIYGYTF.

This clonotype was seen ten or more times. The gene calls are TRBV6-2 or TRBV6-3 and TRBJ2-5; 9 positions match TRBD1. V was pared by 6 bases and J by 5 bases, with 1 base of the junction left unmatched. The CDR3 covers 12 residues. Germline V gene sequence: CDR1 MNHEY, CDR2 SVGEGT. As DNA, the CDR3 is TGTGCCAGCAGGGACAGGGGTGAGACCCAGTACTTC. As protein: CASRDRGETQYF.

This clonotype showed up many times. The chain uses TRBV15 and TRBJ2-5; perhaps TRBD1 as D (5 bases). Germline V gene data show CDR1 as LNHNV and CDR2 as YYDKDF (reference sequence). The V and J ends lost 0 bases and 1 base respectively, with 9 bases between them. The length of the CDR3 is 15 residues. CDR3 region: CATSREPTAQETQYF. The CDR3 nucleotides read TGTGCCACCAGCAGAGAACCGACAGCCCAAGAGACCCAGTACTTC.